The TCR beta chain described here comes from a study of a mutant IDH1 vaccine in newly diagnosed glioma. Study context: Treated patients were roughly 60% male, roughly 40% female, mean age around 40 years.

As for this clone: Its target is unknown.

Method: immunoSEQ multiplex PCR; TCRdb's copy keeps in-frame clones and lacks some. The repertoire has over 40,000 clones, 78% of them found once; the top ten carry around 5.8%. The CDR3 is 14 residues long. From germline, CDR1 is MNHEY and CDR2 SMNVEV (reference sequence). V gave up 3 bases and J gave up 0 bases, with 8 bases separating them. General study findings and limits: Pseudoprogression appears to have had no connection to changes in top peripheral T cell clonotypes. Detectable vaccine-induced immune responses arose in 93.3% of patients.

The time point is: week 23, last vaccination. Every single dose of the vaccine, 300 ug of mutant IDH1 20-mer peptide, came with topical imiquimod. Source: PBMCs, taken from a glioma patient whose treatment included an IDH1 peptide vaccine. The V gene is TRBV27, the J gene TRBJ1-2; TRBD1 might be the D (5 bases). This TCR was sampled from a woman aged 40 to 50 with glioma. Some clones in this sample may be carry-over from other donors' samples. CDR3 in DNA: TGTGCCAGCAGTTTGCGACAGCCTAACTATGGCTACACCTTC. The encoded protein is CASSLRQPNYGYTF.